These 32 T cell receptor beta chains were all obtained from the same sample, sequenced in a study of blood T cell repertoires in COVID-19 (dated by TCRdb to 2020 to 2022). The library was produced with the immunoSEQ multiplex PCR assay. Entries here come from immuneACCESS through TCRdb and include only in-frame sequences with V and J called. Some clones fail to appear in such tables; in the studies checked, an unresolved V gene covers under half of the shortfall, and the cause of the remainder is unknown. The sample profile shows roughly 90,000 clones; roughly 85% of them were found once. Roughly 37% of the sample is taken by the ten largest. The specimen was peripheral blood. The receptors come from a man older than 75 with acute or convalescent COVID-19.

This clone was seen a single time. V usage is TRBV6-5 and J usage is TRBJ1-5; unclear D gene. CDR3 size: 13 residues. Germline V gene lookup returns CDR1 MNHEY and CDR2 SVGAGI. The V end lost 2 bases, the J end lost 3 bases, and 5 bases lay between the germline ends. CDR3 DNA sequence: TGTGCCAGCAGTTACGAGGTCAATCAGCCCCAGCATTTT. This encodes CASSYEVNQPQHF.

The chain employs TRBV28 and TRBJ1-2; D gene uncertain. The CDR3 has 10 amino acids. CDR1 is MDHEN, CDR2 SYDVKM, per germline. V lost 5 bases, J lost 8 bases, and 6 bases lay in between. CDR3 nucleotides: TGTGCCAGCAGTCGGTCCGGCTACACCTTC. This gives the protein CASSRSGYTF.

The V call is TRBV7-3, the J call TRBJ1-6; perhaps TRBD1 as D (6 bases). The CDR3 totals 14 residues. Germline loops: CDR1 SGHTA, CDR2 FQGTGA. V shed 5 bases and J shed 7 bases, with 12 bases lying between them. CDR3 protein: CASSRGSANSPLHF. CDR3 nucleotide sequence: TGTGCCAGCAGCAGGGGGTCAGCGAATTCACCCCTCCACTTT.

The CDR3 DNA follows: TGTGCCAGCAGCCAAGAACGTAGAGGCTCCTACAATGAGCAGTTCTTC. Amino acids: CASSQERRGSYNEQFF. The rearrangement uses TRBV3-1 (or the pseudogene TRBV3-2) and TRBJ2-1; no firm D call. The germline V gene has CDR1 LGHDT and CDR2 YNNKEL (reference sequence). V lost 0 bases and J lost 0, with 9 bases in between. The length of the CDR3 is 16 residues.

The J gene is TRBJ1-5, the V gene TRBV18; D gene uncertain. The CDR3 consists of 13 residues. From germline, CDR1 is KGHSH and CDR2 LQKENI. V was clipped by 1 base and J by 3 bases, with 4 bases between them. CDR3 loop: CASSPRPNQPQHF. In DNA, the CDR3 is TGTGCCAGCTCACCACGGCCCAATCAGCCCCAGCATTTT.

This chain uses TRBV14 with TRBJ2-7; TRBD2 might be the D (6 bases). CDR3 size: 14 residues. The V gene's germline CDR1 is SGHDN and CDR2 FVKESK. Trimming pared 1 base from V and 12 bases from J, leaving 19 bases between. The CDR3 reads CASSQAYGTHKGYF. DNA for the CDR3: TGTGCCAGCAGCCAAGCCTACGGGACTCATAAGGGGTACTTC. The full variable domain, in which reference TRBV14 and TRBJ2-7 provide the parts outside the CDR3, is EAGVTQFPSHSVIEKGQTVTLRCDPISGHDNLYWYRRVMGKEIKFLLHFVKESKQDESGMPNNRFLAERTGGTYSTLKVQPAELEDSGVYFCASSQAYGTHKGYFGPGTRLTVT.

This chain connects TRBV5-6 to TRBJ2-2, with 11 positions matching TRBD1. The CDR3 runs to 16 residues. CDR1 is SGHDT, CDR2 YYEEEE, per germline. Trimming at V came to 3 bases and at J to 7 bases, leaving 8 bases not matched to a gene. The CDR3 protein is CASSYRGQGAVGELFF. The CDR3 region has the DNA TGTGCCAGCAGCTACAGAGGACAGGGGGCGGTCGGGGAGCTGTTTTTT.

The V call is TRBV7-2, the J call TRBJ2-7; 9 bases are shared with TRBD1. V lost 1 base to trimming and J lost 1 base; unmatched junction nucleotides: 5. Germline values: CDR1 SGHTA, CDR2 FQGNSA. This CDR3 contains 16 residues. As DNA, the CDR3 is TGTGCCAGCAGCTTAGAGGGGACAGGGCCATCCTACGAGCAGTACTTC. Amino acid sequence: CASSLEGTGPSYEQYF.

J is TRBJ2-1 and V is TRBV4-3; 11 bases match TRBD2. Trimming took 0 bases from V and 5 from J; bases not matched to a gene: 0. Germline CDR1 is LGHNA and CDR2 is YSLEER. The CDR3 has 15 residues. The CDR3 DNA reads TGCGCCAGCAGCCAAGAGGGACTAGCGGACAATGAGCAGTTCTTC. Its protein product is CASSQEGLADNEQFF.

This clone was counted once. J is TRBJ2-7 and V is TRBV5-1; 7 bases map to TRBD1. V lost 4 bases to trimming and J lost 0 bases; unmatched junction nucleotides: 7. CDR1 and CDR2 (germline): SGHRS, YFSETQ. The CDR3 consists of 15 residues. The CDR3 region is CASSDGQVFSYEQYF. CDR3 DNA: TGCGCCAGCAGCGACGGACAGGTCTTCTCCTACGAGCAGTACTTC.

This chain links TRBV5-1 with TRBJ1-2, with 7 nucleotides matching TRBD1. J was trimmed by 5 bases and V by 4 bases; bases with no gene match: 8. CDR1 SGHRS and CDR2 YFSETQ come from the germline V gene. The CDR3 extends over 14 amino acids. CDR3 coding DNA: TGCGCCAGCAGCGCAAGCACACAGGGGTATGGCTACACCTTC. Translation gives CASSASTQGYGYTF. The full variable domain, its missing parts supplied by reference TRBV5-1 and TRBJ1-2, is KAGVTQTPRYLIKTRGQQVTLSCSPISGHRSVSWYQQTPGQGLQFLFEYFSETQRNKGNFPGRFSGRQFSNSRSEMNVSTLELGDSALYLCASSASTQGYGYTFGSGTRLTVV.

V is TRBV9 and J is TRBJ2-2; TRBD2 matches at 8 bases. The CDR3 length is 15 residues. V lost 4 bases and J lost 4; bases outside the gene matches: 6. Germline V gene lookup returns CDR1 SGDLS and CDR2 YYNGEE. The CDR3 spells CASSLAGGGTGELFF. DNA for the CDR3: TGTGCCAGCAGCCTGGCGGGAGGCGGCACCGGGGAGCTGTTTTTT.

The chain carries TRBV20-1 and TRBJ2-2, with 8 bases lining up with TRBD2. The V gene end was trimmed by 3 bases and the J gene end by 7 bases; junction bases not matched to a gene: 13. The CDR3 length is 16 residues. The germline CDR1 and CDR2 sequences are DFQATT and SNEGSKA (reference sequence). The CDR3 DNA reads TGCAGTGCTAGTGTGCAAGCGGGAGTTAAAGTCGGGGAGCTGTTTTTT. Its protein product is CSASVQAGVKVGELFF.

The chain employs TRBV2 and TRBJ2-4; tentative D call: TRBD1 (6 bases). In germline, CDR1 is SNHLY, CDR2 FYNNEI. This CDR3 is built from 15 residues. V was clipped by 1 base and J by 3 bases, with 10 bases between them. The chain's CDR3 is CASSEDRVIKNIQYF. CDR3 nucleotides: TGTGCCAGCAGTGAAGACAGGGTCATCAAAAACATTCAGTACTTC.

This chain joins TRBV4-1 and TRBJ2-7; 7 nucleotides match TRBD2. Germline CDR1 reads MGHRA; CDR2 reads YSYEKL. The CDR3 loop spans 14 amino acids. V was pared by 4 bases and J by 2 bases, with 5 bases of the junction left unmatched. CDR3 region: CASSLGEGTYEQYF. DNA of the CDR3: TGCGCCAGCAGCCTCGGGGAGGGTACCTACGAGCAGTACTTC.

The chain uses TRBV19 and TRBJ1-5, with 8 bases identical to TRBD1. The junction had 8 bases not matched to a gene; V was cut back by 6 bases and J by 7 bases. CDR1 is LNHDA, CDR2 SQIVND, per germline (reference sequence). The CDR3 covers 14 residues. The CDR3 DNA follows: TGTGCCAGTAGCCTCAGGGGGCTGGGGCAGCCCCAGCATTTT. This encodes CASSLRGLGQPQHF.

V and J are TRBV27 and TRBJ2-7; 7 bases map to TRBD1. V lost 10 bases and J lost 1; bases outside the gene matches: 7. The germline CDR1 and CDR2 sequences are MNHEY and SMNVEV (reference sequence). The CDR3 runs 13 residues. The CDR3 coding sequence is TGTGCCACCTCGACAGGGCAATCCTACGAGCAGTACTTC. It is translated as CATSTGQSYEQYF.

The CDR3 nucleotides read TGTGCCAGCAGTCCGACAGGGGGCGGCTACACCTTC. It encodes CASSPTGGGYTF. The chain has TRBV12-3 or TRBV12-4 and TRBJ1-2; the match to TRBD1 covers 10 bases. J was trimmed by 8 bases and V by 5 bases; bases with no gene match: 2. The CDR3 runs to 12 residues.

This chain connects TRBV20-1 to TRBJ1-4; D is perhaps TRBD1 (5 bases). Germline CDR1 and CDR2: DFQATT and SNEGSKA (reference sequence). The CDR3 contains 14 residues. Trimming stripped 3 bases from V and 7 bases from J, with 15 bases between. The CDR3 region is CSASHGGRSEKLFF. The CDR3 DNA follows: TGCAGTGCTAGTCATGGGGGGAGGAGTGAAAAACTGTTTTTT.

The V call is TRBV5-3, the J call TRBJ2-3, with 10 bases identical to TRBD2. TRBV5-3 is filed as an ORF, its function uncertain. The CDR3 loop spans 18 amino acids. The V segment lost 0 bases and the J segment 1 base; nucleotides outside the gene matches: 8. CDR3 sequence (DNA): TGTGCCAGAAGCTTGGAACCTAGCGGGAGTTGGGGCACAGATACGCAGTATTTT. It is translated as CARSLEPSGSWGTDTQYF.

The CDR3 coding sequence is TGCGCCAGCAGCTTGGATGCGGGGTTCCTTATCGGGGACGGAAGCCAACATGAAAAACTGTTTTTT. It translates to CASSLDAGFLIGDGSQHEKLFF. This chain uses TRBV5-1 with TRBJ1-4; D might be TRBD1 (5 bases). The ends were cut back, 0 bases at V and 6 bases at J, with 33 bases in the middle. CDR1 and CDR2 from the germline V gene are SGHRS and YFSETQ. The CDR3 sequence is 22 residues long.

V usage is TRBV6-5 and J usage is TRBJ1-4; D is perhaps TRBD1 (5 bases). This CDR3 contains 15 residues. The ends were cut back, 2 bases at V and 10 bases at J, with 17 bases in the middle. Germline assignment: CDR1 MNHEY and CDR2 SVGAGI. CDR3 amino acids: CASSYELAGGGKLFF. DNA for the CDR3: TGTGCCAGCAGTTACGAACTCGCGGGCGGGGGAAAACTGTTTTTT.

V gene TRBV5-1 combines with J gene TRBJ2-3; 11 positions agree with TRBD2. The CDR3 is 16 amino acids. With 4 bases clipped from V and 3 bases from J, the junction kept 7 bases outside the gene matches. The germline CDR1 and CDR2 sequences are SGHRS and YFSETQ. The CDR3 spells CASSTRTSGLTDTQYF. The CDR3, as DNA: TGCGCCAGCAGCACACGGACTAGCGGGTTGACAGATACGCAGTATTTT.

This rearrangement joins TRBV5-6 to TRBJ1-4, with 9 bases aligning to TRBD1. V shed 4 bases, J shed 6 bases, and the junction held 7 bases outside the gene matches. In germline, CDR1 is SGHDT, CDR2 YYEEEE. This CDR3 contains 15 residues. In DNA form, the CDR3 reads TGTGCCAGCAGCGGCGGGACAGGGCTTGATGAAAAACTGTTTTTT. This codes for CASSGGTGLDEKLFF.

This chain links TRBV7-3 with TRBJ1-2, with 10 bases matching TRBD1. With V trimmed by 4 bases and J by 2 bases, 4 bases remained unmatched. The CDR3 is made up of 15 amino acids. In germline, CDR1 is SGHTA, CDR2 FQGTGA. CDR3 protein: CASSSTGQGNYGYTF. CDR3 in DNA: TGTGCCAGCAGCTCAACGGGACAGGGGAACTATGGCTACACCTTC.

This clone was detected a few times. This sequence joins TRBV19 and TRBJ1-3; the D gene is possibly TRBD1 (5 bases). CDR3 length equals 16 residues. Looked up from germline, CDR1 is LNHDA and CDR2 is SQIVND (reference sequence). V was pared by 6 bases and J by 0 bases, with 15 bases between. CDR3 sequence reads: CASSEAGGGSGNTIYF. The CDR3 nucleotides read TGTGCCAGTAGCGAAGCTGGCGGGGGCTCTGGAAACACCATATATTTT.

J is TRBJ2-7 and V is TRBV5-4; 8 bases map to TRBD1. This CDR3 contains 14 residues. V lost 4 bases and J lost 3; bases outside the gene matches: 6. Germline V gene data show CDR1 as SGHNT and CDR2 as YYREEE (reference sequence). The CDR3 reads CASSRVDRDYEQYF. The DNA for the CDR3 is TGTGCCAGCAGCCGAGTGGACAGGGACTACGAGCAGTACTTC.

The CDR3 reads CASSSGLAGVVDEQFF. The CDR3 DNA is TGTGCCAGCAGCTCGGGACTAGCGGGAGTTGTGGATGAGCAGTTCTTC. The chain is built from TRBV11-1 and TRBJ2-1; TRBD2 matches at 14 bases. The CDR3 has 16 residues. Germline CDR1 is SGHAT and CDR2 is FQDESV (reference sequence). V shed 4 bases and J 8 bases; nucleotides not matched to a gene: 7.

This chain joins TRBV5-1 and TRBJ2-3; a possible D gene is TRBD2 (6 bases). This CDR3 comprises 15 residues. V lost 1 base and J lost 1, with 10 bases in between. CDR1 and CDR2 (germline): SGHRS, YFSETQ. CDR3: CASSLLLAGTDTQYF. CDR3 nucleotides: TGCGCCAGCAGCTTGTTACTAGCAGGCACAGATACGCAGTATTTT.

The chain combines TRBV28 with TRBJ2-3; D call uncertain. The germline V gene encodes CDR1 MDHEN and CDR2 SYDVKM. V dropped 5 bases and J dropped 6 bases, with 15 bases sitting between them. The CDR3 spans 14 residues. The CDR3 is CASSEPSFRDTQYF. CDR3 DNA: TGTGCCAGCAGTGAGCCTAGTTTTAGGGATACGCAGTATTTT.

This CDR3 is CASKIGGSGGHTGELFF. DNA of the CDR3: TGTGCCAGTAAGATAGGGGGTTCAGGGGGCCACACCGGGGAGCTGTTTTTT. The chain uses TRBV19 and TRBJ2-2, with 8 bases fitting TRBD1. Germline CDR1 reads LNHDA; CDR2 reads SQIVND (reference sequence). The CDR3 covers 17 residues. J was trimmed by 3 bases and V by 7 bases; bases with no gene match: 13.

This sequence joins TRBV28 and TRBJ2-7; TRBD2 matches at 8 bases. V was pared by 3 bases and J by 6 bases, with 7 bases of the junction left unmatched. Germline values: CDR1 MDHEN, CDR2 SYDVKM. The CDR3 loop spans 14 amino acids. CDR3 nucleotide sequence: TGTGCCAGCAGTTTGGCGGGGGGTCTTCGCGAGCAGTACTTC. Encoded protein: CASSLAGGLREQYF.